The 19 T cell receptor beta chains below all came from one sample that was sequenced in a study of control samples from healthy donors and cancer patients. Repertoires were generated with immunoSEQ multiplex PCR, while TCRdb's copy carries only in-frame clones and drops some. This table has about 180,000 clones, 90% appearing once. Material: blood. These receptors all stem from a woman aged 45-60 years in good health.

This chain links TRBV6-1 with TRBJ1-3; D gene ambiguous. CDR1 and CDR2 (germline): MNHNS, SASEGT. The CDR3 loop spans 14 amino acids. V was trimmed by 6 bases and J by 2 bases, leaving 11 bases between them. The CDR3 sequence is CASRITETGNTIYF. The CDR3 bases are TGTGCCAGCAGGATTACGGAAACTGGAAACACCATATATTTT.

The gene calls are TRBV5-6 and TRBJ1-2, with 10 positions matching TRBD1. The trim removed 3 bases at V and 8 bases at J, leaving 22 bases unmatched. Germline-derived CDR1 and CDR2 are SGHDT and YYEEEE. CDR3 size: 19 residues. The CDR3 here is CASSSLWDRGYSSLVGYTF. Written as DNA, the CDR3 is TGTGCCAGCAGCTCCTTATGGGACAGGGGTTACTCTAGCTTGGTAGGCTACACCTTC.

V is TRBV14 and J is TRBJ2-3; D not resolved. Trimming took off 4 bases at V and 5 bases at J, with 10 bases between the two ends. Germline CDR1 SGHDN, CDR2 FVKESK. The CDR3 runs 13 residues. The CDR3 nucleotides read TGTGCCAGCAGCCGAAGATTGGTAGATACGCAGTATTTT. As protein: CASSRRLVDTQYF.

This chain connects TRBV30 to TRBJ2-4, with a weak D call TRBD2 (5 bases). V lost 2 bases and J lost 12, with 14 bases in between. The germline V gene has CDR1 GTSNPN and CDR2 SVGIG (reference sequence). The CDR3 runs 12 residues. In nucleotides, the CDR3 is TGTGCCTGGAGTTCCGAGGGTTTCCGTCAGTACTTC. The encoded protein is CAWSSEGFRQYF.

The CDR3 region is CASSYPGRGEINEQFF. CDR3 coding DNA: TGTGCCAGCAGTTACCCTGGGCGGGGAGAGATCAATGAGCAGTTCTTC. This chain links TRBV28 with TRBJ2-1; possibly TRBD2 for D (6 bases). Trimming took off 4 bases at V and 6 bases at J, with 19 bases between the two ends. The germline V gene encodes CDR1 MDHEN and CDR2 SYDVKM. The CDR3 length is 16 residues.

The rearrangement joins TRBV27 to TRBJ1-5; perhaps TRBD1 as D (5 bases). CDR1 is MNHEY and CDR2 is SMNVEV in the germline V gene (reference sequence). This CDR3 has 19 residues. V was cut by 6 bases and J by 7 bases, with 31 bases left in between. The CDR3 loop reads CASSFSAPGGGSLRQPQHF. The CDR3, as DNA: TGTGCCAGCAGCTTTTCTGCCCCAGGTGGGGGATCTCTACGACAGCCCCAGCATTTT.

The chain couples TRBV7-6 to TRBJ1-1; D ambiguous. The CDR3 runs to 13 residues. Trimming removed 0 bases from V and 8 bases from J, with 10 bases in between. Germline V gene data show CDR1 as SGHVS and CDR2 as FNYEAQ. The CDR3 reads CASSLAQGNEAFF. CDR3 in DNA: TGTGCCAGCAGCTTAGCCCAAGGGAACGAAGCTTTCTTT.

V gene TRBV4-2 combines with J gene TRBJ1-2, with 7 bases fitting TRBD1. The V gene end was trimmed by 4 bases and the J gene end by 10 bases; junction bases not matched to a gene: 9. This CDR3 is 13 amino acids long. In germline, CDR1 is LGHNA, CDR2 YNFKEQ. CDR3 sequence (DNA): TGTGCCAGCAGCCTTCCAGGGGGAGAAGACTACACCTTC. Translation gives CASSLPGGEDYTF.

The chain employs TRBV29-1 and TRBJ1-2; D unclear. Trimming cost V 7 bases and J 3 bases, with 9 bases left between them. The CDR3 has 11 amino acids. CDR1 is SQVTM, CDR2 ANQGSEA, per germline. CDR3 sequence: CSGMSYYGYTF. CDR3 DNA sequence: TGCAGCGGCATGAGCTACTATGGCTACACCTTC.

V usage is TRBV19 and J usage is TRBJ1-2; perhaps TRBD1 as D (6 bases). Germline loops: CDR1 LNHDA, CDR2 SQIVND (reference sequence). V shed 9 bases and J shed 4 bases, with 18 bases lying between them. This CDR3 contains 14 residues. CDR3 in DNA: TGTGCCAGCCGGGGGCGAGGGGGGGTCTATGGCTACACCTTC. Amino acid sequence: CASRGRGGVYGYTF.

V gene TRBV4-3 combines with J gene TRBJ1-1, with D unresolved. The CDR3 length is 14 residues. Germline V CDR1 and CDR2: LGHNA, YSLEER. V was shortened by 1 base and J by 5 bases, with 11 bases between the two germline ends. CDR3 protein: CASSQGRGGTEAFF. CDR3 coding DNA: TGCGCCAGCAGCCAAGGTCGGGGAGGAACTGAAGCTTTCTTT.

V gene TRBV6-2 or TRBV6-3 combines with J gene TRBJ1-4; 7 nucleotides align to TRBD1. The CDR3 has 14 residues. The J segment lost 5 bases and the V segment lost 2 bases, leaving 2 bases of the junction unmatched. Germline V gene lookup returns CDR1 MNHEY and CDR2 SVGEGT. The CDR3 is CASSYRDRNEKLFF. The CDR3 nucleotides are TGTGCCAGCAGTTACAGGGACAGAAATGAAAAACTGTTTTTT.

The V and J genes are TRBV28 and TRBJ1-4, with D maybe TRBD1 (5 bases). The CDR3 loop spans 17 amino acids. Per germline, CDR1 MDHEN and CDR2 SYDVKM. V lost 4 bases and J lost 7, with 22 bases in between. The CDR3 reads CASSWGGTAETLEKLFF. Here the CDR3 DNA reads TGTGCCAGCAGTTGGGGGGGGACCGCGGAGACCCTTGAAAAACTGTTTTTT.

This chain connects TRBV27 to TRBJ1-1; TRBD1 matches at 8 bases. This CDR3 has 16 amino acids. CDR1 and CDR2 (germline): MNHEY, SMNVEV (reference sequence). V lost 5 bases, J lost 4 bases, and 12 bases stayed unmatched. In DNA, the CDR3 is TGTGCCAGCAGTCTCGGGACAGGACTTGAGGGCACTGAAGCTTTCTTT. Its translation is CASSLGTGLEGTEAFF.

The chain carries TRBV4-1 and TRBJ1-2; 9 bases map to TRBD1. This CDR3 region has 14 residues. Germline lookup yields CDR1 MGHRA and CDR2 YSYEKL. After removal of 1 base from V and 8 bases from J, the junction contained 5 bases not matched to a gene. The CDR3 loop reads CASSQADRGTGYTF. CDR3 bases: TGCGCCAGCAGCCAAGCCGACAGGGGGACGGGCTACACCTTC.

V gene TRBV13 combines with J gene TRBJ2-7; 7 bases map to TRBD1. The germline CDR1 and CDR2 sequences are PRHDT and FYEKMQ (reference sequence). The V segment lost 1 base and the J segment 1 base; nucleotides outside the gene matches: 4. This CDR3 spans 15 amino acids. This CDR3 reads CASSLDRGKSYEQYF. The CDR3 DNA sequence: TGTGCCAGCAGCTTAGACAGGGGTAAATCCTACGAGCAGTACTTC. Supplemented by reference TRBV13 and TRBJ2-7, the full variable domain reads AAGVIQSPRHLIKEKRETATLKCYPIPRHDTVYWYQQGPGQDPQFLISFYEKMQSDKGSIPDRFSAQQFSDYHSELNMSSLELGDSALYFCASSLDRGKSYEQYFGPGTRLTVT.

CDR3 sequence (DNA): TGTGCCAGCAGCCAAGAGACGGCTACGCTCAATCAGCCCCAGCATTTT. Encoded protein: CASSQETATLNQPQHF. The V and J genes are TRBV3-1 (or the pseudogene TRBV3-2) and TRBJ1-5; no firm D call. There are 16 residues in the CDR3. Per germline, CDR1 LGHDT and CDR2 YNNKEL (reference sequence). Trimming shortened V by 0 bases and J by 3 bases, and 12 bases separated the two germline ends.

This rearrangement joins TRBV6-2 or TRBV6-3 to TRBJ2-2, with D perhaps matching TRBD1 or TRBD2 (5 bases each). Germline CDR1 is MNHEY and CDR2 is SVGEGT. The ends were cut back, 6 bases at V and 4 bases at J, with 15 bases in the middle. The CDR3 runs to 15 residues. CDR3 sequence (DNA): TGTGCCAGCAGCCTTACAGGACGGGGCACCGGGGAGCTGTTTTTT. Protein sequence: CASSLTGRGTGELFF.

CDR3 in DNA: TGCGCCAGCAGTCCGGGACTGGGACGCTACGAGCAGTACTTC. Translation: CASSPGLGRYEQYF. The chain recombines TRBV10-2 with TRBJ2-7; a weak D match, TRBD2 (6 bases). V was clipped by 5 bases and J by 3 bases, with 14 bases between them. CDR1 and CDR2 from the germline V gene are WSHSY and SAAADI. The CDR3 runs 14 residues.